Shown below are 17 T cell receptor beta chains from a single sample sequenced in a study of blood T cells in healthy people across ages. A second PCR of 7 to 11 cycles used a sample-barcoded 5' primer and a J-beta primer mix. MiXCR was run by TCRdb on the 5' RACE reads, yielding one entry per CDR3 protein. The sample lists about 640,000 distinct CDR3 sequences; less than 35% were seen once. The sequencing sample was made of blood. These receptors were obtained from a woman at least 80 years old in good health.

The chain couples TRBV3-1 to TRBJ1-1, with D unclear. Germline lookup yields CDR1 LGHDT and CDR2 YNNKEL (reference sequence). The CDR3 runs 14 residues. Trimming left V 1 base short and J 4 bases short, with 10 bases between. The CDR3 DNA is TGTGCCAGCAGCCAAGGTTCTTGGGGCACTGAAGCTTTCTTT. It yields the protein CASSQGSWGTEAFF.

This clonotype has at least ten counts. The V gene is TRBV12-3 or TRBV12-4, the J gene TRBJ1-1; possible D gene TRBD1, 6 bases. Trimming took off 4 bases at V and 1 base at J, with 10 bases between the two ends. The CDR3 has 14 residues. CDR3 DNA: TGTGCCAGCAGTTCGCCGGACAGGAACACTGAAGCTTTCTTT. As protein: CASSSPDRNTEAFF.

This clonotype was recorded a few times. A read error may be the cause here, since a much bigger clone is one base away. The chain uses TRBV7-3 and TRBJ2-7, with TRBD1 matching 10 bases. This CDR3 comprises 14 residues. Germline values: CDR1 SGHTA, CDR2 FQGTGA. Trimming removed 5 bases from V and 5 bases from J; junction bases left unmatched: 6. The CDR3 loop is CASSAQGTGDEQYF. In nucleotides, the CDR3 is TGTGCCAGCAGCGCCCAAGGGACAGGGGACGAGCAGTACTTC.

The V call is TRBV9, the J call TRBJ2-7; D is unclear. The V and J ends lost 3 bases and 13 bases respectively, with 29 bases between them. The CDR3 spans 16 residues. Germline values: CDR1 SGDLS, CDR2 YYNGEE. The CDR3 protein is CASSADAGESQETHYF. The CDR3 nucleotides read TGTGCCAGCAGCGCCGATGCAGGTGAATCCCAAGAGACCCACTACTTC.

This clonotype came up many times. The chain is built from TRBV7-2 and TRBJ2-5, with D unresolved. CDR1 and CDR2 (germline): SGHTA, FQGNSA. Trimming removed 5 bases at V and 1 base at J, with 11 bases between. The CDR3 runs 14 residues. CDR3 in amino acids: CASSPAGFQETQYF. In nucleotides, the CDR3 is TGTGCCAGCAGCCCCGCCGGATTCCAAGAGACCCAGTACTTC.

Many counts were recorded for this clonotype. One end of the junction varies from germline; a read error may be responsible. As DNA, the CDR3 is TGTGCCAGCAGTTTGGTTGGGTATAATTCACCCCTCCACTTT. As protein: CASSLVGYNSPLHF. The chain employs TRBV5-1 and TRBJ1-6, with D uncertain. The length of the CDR3 is 14 residues. Germline V lookup: CDR1 SGHRS, CDR2 YFSETQ.

This clonotype occurred many times. The CDR3 DNA reads TGTGCCACCAGTGATTTGGACGGTGATGAGCAGTTCTTC. Translation: CATSDLDGDEQFF. The rearrangement links TRBV24-1 to TRBJ2-1; no clear D gene. The germline CDR1 and CDR2 sequences are KGHDR and SFDVKD. V was trimmed by 0 bases and J by 8 bases, leaving 7 bases between them. The CDR3 has 13 residues.

The chain is built from TRBV9 and TRBJ2-3, with D possibly matching TRBD1 (6 bases). V was shortened by 2 bases and J by 1 base, with 14 bases between the two germline ends. CDR3 length: 16 amino acids. CDR1 is SGDLS, CDR2 YYNGEE, per germline. The CDR3 loop is CASSVPARGGTDTQYF. CDR3 sequence (DNA): TGTGCCAGCAGCGTCCCCGCCAGGGGAGGCACAGATACGCAGTATTTT. Combining the CDR3 with reference TRBV9 and TRBJ2-3 gives the whole variable domain DSGVTQTPKHLITATGQRVTLRCSPRSGDLSVYWYQQSLDQGLQFLIQYYNGEERAKGNILERFSAQQFPDLHSELNLSSLELGDSALYFCASSVPARGGTDTQYFGPGTRLTVL.

With respect to this clonotype: A read error may be the cause here, since a much bigger clone is one base away. This sequence joins TRBV9 and TRBJ2-7; D is uncertain. Germline assignment: CDR1 SGDLS and CDR2 YYNGEE. With 1 base removed from V and 7 bases from J, the gap between germline ends came to 15 bases. CDR3 length: 14 amino acids. This chain's CDR3 is CASSVSPTANEQYF. CDR3 nucleotides: TGTGCCAGCAGCGTATCCCCCACGGCCAATGAGCAGTACTTC.

The chain recombines TRBV20-1 with TRBJ2-1; 8 nucleotides align to TRBD2. The CDR3 extends over 17 amino acids. Germline CDR1 and CDR2: DFQATT and SNEGSKA (reference sequence). V was clipped by 1 base and J by 6 bases; unmatched bases: 14. The CDR3 protein is CSARGPLRAGGSNEQFF. The CDR3 DNA is TGCAGTGCTAGAGGGCCGTTGAGGGCGGGAGGAAGCAATGAGCAGTTCTTC.

This clonotype showed up just once. The junction and the germline gene differ at one end; a read error may be behind it. The rearrangement joins TRBV30 to TRBJ2-2, with 7 bases fitting TRBD1. Germline loops: CDR1 GTSNPN, CDR2 SVGIG (reference sequence). The CDR3 has 14 residues. The CDR3 is CAGYRGLGAGERFF. The CDR3 bases are TGTGCCGGATACAGGGGTTTAGGCGCCGGGGAGCGGTTTTTT.

This clonotype was observed a handful of times. The CDR3 DNA reads TGTGCCAGCAGTTACGGGTTTCAGCGGGGGCGTCCCGGGGATCAGCCCCAGCATTTT. Its protein product is CASSYGFQRGRPGDQPQHF. V and J are TRBV6-2 or TRBV6-3 and TRBJ1-5; D perhaps matches TRBD1 (6 bases). This CDR3 has 19 amino acids. Trimming pared 2 bases from V and 5 bases from J, leaving 25 bases between. Germline V gives CDR1 MNHEY, CDR2 SVGEGT.

A few counts support this clonotype. The V and J genes are TRBV5-1 and TRBJ2-3, with 7 nucleotides matching TRBD2. Germline CDR1 reads SGHRS; CDR2 reads YFSETQ. The CDR3 totals 15 residues. V was clipped by 0 bases and J by 7 bases; unmatched bases: 8. The CDR3 DNA sequence: TGCGCCAGCAGCTTGGAGGGCGGGGGTTCAAATACGCAGTATTTT. Amino acid sequence: CASSLEGGGSNTQYF.

This clonotype was observed a few times. Just one base apart from a much larger clone, this may be a read error. The J gene is TRBJ2-7, the V gene TRBV12-3 or TRBV12-4; 11 bases are a match to TRBD2. After removal of 6 bases from V and 7 bases from J, the junction contained 8 bases not matched to a gene. This CDR3 spans 14 amino acids. This CDR3 reads CASSTSGGRREQYF. CDR3 coding DNA: TGTGCCAGCAGCACTAGCGGGGGAAGGCGTGAGCAGTACTTC.

This clonotype appeared a few times. This chain uses TRBV20-1 with TRBJ2-1; no clear D gene. From germline, CDR1 is DFQATT and CDR2 SNEGSKA (reference sequence). This CDR3 has 14 amino acids. The V end lost 3 bases, the J end lost 4 bases, and 13 bases lay between the germline ends. CDR3 amino acids: CSASLAAIYNEQFF. The DNA of the CDR3 is TGCAGTGCTAGCTTGGCGGCGATTTACAATGAGCAGTTCTTC.

This clonotype was detected ten times or more. The chain recombines TRBV6-2 or TRBV6-3 with TRBJ1-6; possibly TRBD1 for D (5 bases). This CDR3 is built from 17 residues. From germline, CDR1 is MNHEY and CDR2 SVGEGT. Trimming left V 2 bases short and J 4 bases short, with 15 bases between. The CDR3: CASSYDRRRVYNSPLHF. DNA for the CDR3: TGTGCCAGCAGTTACGATCGCCGCAGGGTGTATAATTCACCCCTCCACTTT.

With regard to this clonotype: Germline is not matched at one junction end, which may reflect a read error. The chain recombines TRBV7-9 with TRBJ2-7; tentatively, D is TRBD1 (6 bases). Germline V gene sequence: CDR1 SEHNR, CDR2 FQNEAQ (reference sequence). The length of the CDR3 is 14 residues. CDR3 protein: CAGSETGISYEQYF. DNA for the CDR3: TGTGCCGGCAGTGAGACAGGTATCTCCTACGAGCAGTACTTC. Complete variable domain (other parts from reference TRBV7-9 and TRBJ2-7): DTGVSQNPRHKITKRGQNVTFRCDPISEHNRLYWYRQTLGQGPEFLTYFQNEAQLEKSRLLSDRFSAERPKGSFSTLEIQRTEQGDSAMYLCAGSETGISYEQYFGPGTRLTVT.